Sequencing of this T cell receptor (beta chain) was carried out in a study of blood T cell repertoires in COVID-19. Study-wide background: Collection of acute and convalescent COVID-19 samples took place in the United States, Italy and Spain. PBMCs, B-cell-depleted T cells, or T cells were the source of the cDNA or gDNA that made up the material.

CDR3 length: 13 amino acids. CDR1 SGHRS and CDR2 YFSETQ come from the germline V gene. V was cut by 3 bases and J by 4 bases, with 10 bases left in between. Under the authors' procedure: Amplification of reference gene primers was used by the study to estimate nucleated cell counts. The data were produced by immunoSEQ multiplex PCR, yet TCRdb's version contains in-frame clones alone and is incomplete. The V and J calls and the clone size are those of that table, but D and trimming were determined from the DNA. The sample lists under 250,000 clones, almost 85% occurring once. Participants' own reports of clinical history determined their cohort assignment.

The rearrangement links TRBV5-1 to TRBJ1-1; no firm D call. The origin of this receptor is a woman in her fifties or sixties with acute COVID-19. The sequenced sample was PBMCs or T cells enriched from blood (not recorded which). CDR3 loop: CASSSGFVTEAFF. The CDR3 nucleotides read TGCGCCAGCAGCTCAGGATTCGTCACTGAAGCTTTCTTT.